This TCR beta chain derives from a study of blood T cell repertoires in COVID-19. About the research overall: COVID-19 samples, acute and convalescent, were from the United States, Italy and Spain.

The repertoire was sequenced with immunoSEQ multiplex PCR; TCRdb's copy has only in-frame clones and lacks some. The table records about 250,000 clones, roughly 90% of them present only once. The V gene lost 1 base and the J gene lost 5 bases, with 18 bases spanning the gap. Germline V gives CDR1 SGHRS, CDR2 YFSETQ. The CDR3 is 16 residues long. All enrollees were roughly 18 to 95 years old and from under 25 US areas. Participants reported their clinical history, and cohort assignment relied on those reports. This TCR was recovered from a woman aged 25 to 39 with acute COVID-19. The specimen sequenced was PBMCs or T cells enriched from blood (not recorded which). The chain is built from TRBV5-1 and TRBJ2-5; D is perhaps TRBD2 (6 bases). In nucleotides, the CDR3 is TGCGCCAGCAGCTTGAATTCCGGCGGCGCGGGGGAGACCCAGTACTTC. Protein: CASSLNSGGAGETQYF.